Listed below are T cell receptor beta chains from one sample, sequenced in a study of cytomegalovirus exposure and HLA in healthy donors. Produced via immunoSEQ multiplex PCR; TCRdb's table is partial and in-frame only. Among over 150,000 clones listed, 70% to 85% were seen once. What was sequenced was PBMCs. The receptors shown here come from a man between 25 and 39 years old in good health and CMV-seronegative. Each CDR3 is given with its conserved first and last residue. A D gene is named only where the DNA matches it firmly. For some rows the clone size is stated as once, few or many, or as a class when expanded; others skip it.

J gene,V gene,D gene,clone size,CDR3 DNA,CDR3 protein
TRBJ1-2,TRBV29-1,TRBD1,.,TGCAGCGTTGAATCTCGGGACAGGGTCTTATTC,CSVESRDRVLF
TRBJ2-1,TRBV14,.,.,TGTGCCAGCAGCCGACAGGGAGGACGGGTCAATGAGCAGTTCTTC,CASSRQGGRVNEQFF
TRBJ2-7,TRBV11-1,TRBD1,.,TGTGCCAGCAGCAACCGGGACAGGGGGCGTGGGGAGCAGTACTTC,CASSNRDRGRGEQYF
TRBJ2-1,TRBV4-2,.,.,TGTGCCAGCAGCCCCGGGACAACCACCTACAATGAGCAGTTCTTC,CASSPGTTTYNEQFF
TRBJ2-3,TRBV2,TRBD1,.,TGTGCCAGCAGTGATGTAACAGGGGCTGGAGATACGCAGTATTTT,CASSDVTGAGDTQYF
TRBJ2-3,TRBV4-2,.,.,TGTGCCAGCAGCCAAGAGCTTGGGAGCGACGACACAGATACGCAGTATTTT,CASSQELGSDDTDTQYF
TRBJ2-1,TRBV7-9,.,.,TGTGCCAGCAGCCCTCACAATGAGCAGTTCTTC,CASSPHNEQFF
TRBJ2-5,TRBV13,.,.,TGTGCCAGCAGCCCTCCTCTACAGGAGAACCAAGAGACCCAGTACTTC,CASSPPLQENQETQYF
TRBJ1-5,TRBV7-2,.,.,TGTGCCAGCAGGGGTCCCGAGGGTCAGCCCCAGCATTTT,CASRGPEGQPQHF
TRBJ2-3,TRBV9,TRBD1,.,TGTGCCAGCAGCGCCTTGGACAGGGCTGAGGATACGCAGTATTTT,CASSALDRAEDTQYF
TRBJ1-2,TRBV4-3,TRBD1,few,TGCGCCAGCAGCCAAGACCCGGGACAGGGGAATGGCTACACCTTC,CASSQDPGQGNGYTF
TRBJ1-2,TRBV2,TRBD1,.,TGTGCCAGCAGTGGACAGGGGGCGGTCTATGGCTACACCTTC,CASSGQGAVYGYTF
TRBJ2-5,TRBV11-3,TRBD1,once,TGTGCCAGCAGCGACCGACAGGGGGGGATTGAGACCCAGTACTTC,CASSDRQGGIETQYF
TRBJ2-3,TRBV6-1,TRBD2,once,TGTGCCAGCAGTGTGATAGCGGGACCCACAGATACGCAGTATTTT,CASSVIAGPTDTQYF
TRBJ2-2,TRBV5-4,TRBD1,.,TGTGCCAGCAGCTTGGAGCCCGACAGGGTTTCTACCGGGGAGCTGTTTTTT,CASSLEPDRVSTGELFF
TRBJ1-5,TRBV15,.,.,TGTGCCACCAGCAGAGATCGCGGGGGACCGCAGCCCCAGCATTTT,CATSRDRGGPQPQHF
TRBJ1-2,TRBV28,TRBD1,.,TGTGCCAGCAGTTTAGCACAGGGGAGCTATGGCTACACCTTC,CASSLAQGSYGYTF
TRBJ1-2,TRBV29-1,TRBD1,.,TGCAGCGTTGAAGACCTCTTTCCGGGACAGGGCTTCGGAGGCTACACCTTC,CSVEDLFPGQGFGGYTF
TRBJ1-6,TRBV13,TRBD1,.,TGTGCCAGCAGCTTAGGGGACAGGGGTAATTCACCCCTCCACTTT,CASSLGDRGNSPLHF
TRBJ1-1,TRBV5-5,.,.,TGTGCCAGCAGCTTTGAGGGCAGCGCCATGAACACTGAAGCTTTCTTT,CASSFEGSAMNTEAFF
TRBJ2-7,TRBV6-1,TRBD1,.,TGTGCCAGCAGTGAAGCGCTGGGACAGGGGTTTTACGAGCAGTACTTC,CASSEALGQGFYEQYF
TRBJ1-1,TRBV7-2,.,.,TGTGCCAGCAGCTTATGGGAGGGGGAAGCTTTCTTT,CASSLWEGEAFF
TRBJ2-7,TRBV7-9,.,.,TGTGCCAGCAGCTTCAGGTATGGCTACGAGCAGTACTTC,CASSFRYGYEQYF
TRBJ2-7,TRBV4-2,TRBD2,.,TGTGCCAGCAGCCAAGAAACTAGCGGGTGCTCCTACGAGCAGTACTTC,CASSQETSGCSYEQYF
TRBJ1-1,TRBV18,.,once,TGTGCCAGCTCACCGGACACCATGAACACTGAAGCTTTCTTT,CASSPDTMNTEAFF
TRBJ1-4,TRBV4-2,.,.,TGTGCCAGCAGCCTATCTGGTGAGGCCGAAAAACTGTTTTTT,CASSLSGEAEKLFF
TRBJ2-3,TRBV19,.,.,TGTGCCAGTAGTATACCCCTATCGGATACGCAGTATTTT,CASSIPLSDTQYF
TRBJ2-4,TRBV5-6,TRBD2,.,TGTGCCAGCAGCTCGAACGGCGGGAGGAGGGCCAAAAACATTCAGTACTTC,CASSSNGGRRAKNIQYF
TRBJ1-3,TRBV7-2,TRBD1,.,TGTGCCAGCAGCTCTGACAGGGGGCGAGGAAACACCATATATTTT,CASSSDRGRGNTIYF
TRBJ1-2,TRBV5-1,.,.,TGCGCCAGCAGCTTGGGAGGGTATGGCTACACCTTC,CASSLGGYGYTF
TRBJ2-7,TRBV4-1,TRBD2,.,TGCGCCAGCAGCCGAGCACTTAGCGGGGAGACCTACGAGCAGTACTTC,CASSRALSGETYEQYF
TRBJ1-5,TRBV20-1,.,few,TGCAGTGCGGCACAGGGCCAGCCCCAGCATTTT,CSAAQGQPQHF
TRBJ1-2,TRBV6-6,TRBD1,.,TGTGCCAGCAGTTCCCCGACAGGGCCTAACTATGGCTACACCTTC,CASSSPTGPNYGYTF
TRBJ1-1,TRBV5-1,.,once,TGCGCCAGCAACGGCGGTTACGGCACTGAAGCTTTCTTT,CASNGGYGTEAFF
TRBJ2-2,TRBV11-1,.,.,TGTGCCAGCAGCTTGAGGAGGAACACCGGGGAGCTGTTTTTT,CASSLRRNTGELFF
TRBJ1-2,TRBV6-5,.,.,TGTGCCAGCAGAGGATATTACTATGGCTACCCCTTC,CASRGYYYGYPF
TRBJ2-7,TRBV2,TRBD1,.,TGTGCCAGCAGTGAGGACAGGTTCCCCGCGGAGCAGTACTTC,CASSEDRFPAEQYF
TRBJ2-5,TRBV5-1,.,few,TGCGCCAGCAGCTTAACAGGGCTAGAGACCCAGTACTTC,CASSLTGLETQYF
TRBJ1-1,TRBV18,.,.,TGTGCCAGCTCACCACGAACCACTACAGGGAACACTGAAGCTTTCTTT,CASSPRTTTGNTEAFF
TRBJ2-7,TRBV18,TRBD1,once,TGTGCCAGCTCACCACGGACAGGGGGCGGCTACGAGCAGTACTTC,CASSPRTGGGYEQYF
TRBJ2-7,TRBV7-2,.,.,TGTGCCAGCCGCATTCGAGGCTACGAGCAGTACTTC,CASRIRGYEQYF
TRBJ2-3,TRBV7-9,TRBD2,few,TGTGCCAGCAGCTACGAAGCGGGAACAGATACGCAGTATTTT,CASSYEAGTDTQYF
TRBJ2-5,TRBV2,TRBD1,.,TGTGCCAGCAATGGAGGGACAGGGCGAGGCGAGACCCAGTACTTC,CASNGGTGRGETQYF
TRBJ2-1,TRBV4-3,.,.,TGCGCCAGCAGCCAACTGCGGGGGCTCTACAATGAGCAGTTCTTC,CASSQLRGLYNEQFF
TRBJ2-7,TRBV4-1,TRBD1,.,TGCGCCAGCAGCCAGGGACAGGGAGACTACGAGCAGTACTTC,CASSQGQGDYEQYF
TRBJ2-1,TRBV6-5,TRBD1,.,TGTGCCAGCAGTTACGTCGGGACAGACCCTGACAATGAGCAGTTCTTC,CASSYVGTDPDNEQFF
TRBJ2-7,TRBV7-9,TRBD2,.,TGTGCCAGCAGCTTAGATCACGATAGCGGGGACACCTACGAGCAGTACTTC,CASSLDHDSGDTYEQYF
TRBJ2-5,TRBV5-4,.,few,TGTGCCAGCAGCTCGACAGGAGGTGGCCAAGAGACCCAGTACTTC,CASSSTGGGQETQYF
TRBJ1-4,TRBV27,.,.,TGTGCCAGTAGGGGAGGACGGGTCGAAAAACTGTTTTTT,CASRGGRVEKLFF
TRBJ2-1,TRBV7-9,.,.,TGTGCCAGCAGCTTAGGGCGGAATGAGCAGTTCTTC,CASSLGRNEQFF
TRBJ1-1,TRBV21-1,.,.,TGTGCCAGCAGCACTCCCGGGACAGGGATAAGCACTGAAGCTTTCTTT,CASSTPGTGISTEAFF
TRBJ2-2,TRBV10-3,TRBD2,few,TGTGCCATCGCGGGACTAGCGTCCGGGGAGCTGTTTTTT,CAIAGLASGELFF
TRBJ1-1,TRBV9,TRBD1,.,TGTGCCAGCAGCGTAGCGGGACAGCCGATGAACACTGAAGCTTTCTTT,CASSVAGQPMNTEAFF
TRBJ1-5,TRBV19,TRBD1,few,TGTGCCAGTAGTATCGGAGGGGGCTCTCAGCCCCAGCATTTT,CASSIGGGSQPQHF
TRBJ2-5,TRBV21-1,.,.,TGTGCCAGCAGCAAAAAGGAAGGGGAGGAAGAGACCCAGTACTTC,CASSKKEGEEETQYF